This T cell receptor beta chain derives from a study of monozygotic twins with inflammatory bowel disease. The study's findings and limits: Variability may have been added to patient repertoires by differing immunosuppressive treatments. In these data, no single strong IBD-associated signal or clonotype received support.

No T cells were sorted before total RNA was taken from whole blood. Of note for this clonotype: The antigen remains undetermined.

Researchers put TCRalpha and TCRbeta cDNA through two nested PCRs lasting about 17 and 10 cycles. TCRdb reprocessed the 5' RACE reads, keeping one entry per CDR3 protein, no DNA. This table lists about 330,000 distinct CDR3 sequences. The origin of this receptor is a human donor with ulcerative colitis or Crohn's disease, or a healthy co-twin of an affected twin (not recorded which). Sequencing input: blood.

CDR3 region: CASSLSDWSNTEAFF. The chain carries TRBV12-3 or TRBV12-4 and TRBJ1-1. The CDR3 is 15 amino acids.